This TCR beta chain was captured by sequencing in a study of blood T cell repertoires in COVID-19. On the study more broadly: Collection of acute and convalescent COVID-19 samples took place in the United States, Italy and Spain. T cells, B-cell-depleted T cells, or PBMCs supplied cDNA or gDNA.

One Seattle source followed patients from active infection through their disease course. The CDR3 length is 14 residues. V was shortened by 4 bases and J by 2 bases, with 9 bases between the two germline ends. Germline V CDR1 and CDR2: SGHDN, FVKESK. TCRdb keeps only in-frame clones here, not all; method: immunoSEQ multiplex PCR. The data hold tens of thousands of clones, with 70% to 90% observed a single time. This clone turned up a few times. The chain uses TRBV14 and TRBJ2-1; weak D call: TRBD2 (6 bases). The TCR comes from a man aged 50-60 years with COVID-19, enrolled during active disease. The sequencing input was peripheral blood. In DNA, the CDR3 is TGTGCCAGCAGCCCTACGGGGGCCTACAATGAGCAGTTCTTC. Protein sequence: CASSPTGAYNEQFF.